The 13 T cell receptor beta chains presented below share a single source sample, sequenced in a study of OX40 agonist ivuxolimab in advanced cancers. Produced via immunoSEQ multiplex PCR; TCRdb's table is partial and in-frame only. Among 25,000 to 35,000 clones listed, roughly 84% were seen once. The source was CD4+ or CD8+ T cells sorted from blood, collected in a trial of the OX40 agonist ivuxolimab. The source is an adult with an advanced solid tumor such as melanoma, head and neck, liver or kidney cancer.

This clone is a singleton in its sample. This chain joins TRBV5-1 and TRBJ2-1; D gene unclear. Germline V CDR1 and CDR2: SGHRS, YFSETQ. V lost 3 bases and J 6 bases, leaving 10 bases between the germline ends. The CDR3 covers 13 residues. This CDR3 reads CASSSEWGNEQFF. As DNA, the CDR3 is TGCGCCAGCAGCTCTGAATGGGGCAATGAGCAGTTCTTC. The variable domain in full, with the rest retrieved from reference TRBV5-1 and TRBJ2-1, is KAGVTQTPRYLIKTRGQQVTLSCSPISGHRSVSWYQQTPGQGLQFLFEYFSETQRNKGNFPGRFSGRQFSNSRSEMNVSTLELGDSALYLCASSSEWGNEQFFGPGTRLTVL.

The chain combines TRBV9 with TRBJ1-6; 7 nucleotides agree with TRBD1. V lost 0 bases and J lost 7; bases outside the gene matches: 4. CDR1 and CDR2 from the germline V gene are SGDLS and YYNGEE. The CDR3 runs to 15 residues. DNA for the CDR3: TGTGCCAGCAGCGTAGGCGGGACAGACAATTCACCCCTCCACTTT. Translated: CASSVGGTDNSPLHF. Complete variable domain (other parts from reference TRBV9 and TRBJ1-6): DSGVTQTPKHLITATGQRVTLRCSPRSGDLSVYWYQQSLDQGLQFLIQYYNGEERAKGNILERFSAQQFPDLHSELNLSSLELGDSALYFCASSVGGTDNSPLHFGNGTRLTVT.

The CDR3 DNA is TGCGCCAGCAGCCAAGTTAGAACAGATACGCAGTATTTT. This gives the protein CASSQVRTDTQYF. The chain links TRBV4-1 to TRBJ2-3; D gene ambiguous. The CDR3 totals 13 residues. Trimming removed 1 base at V and 3 bases at J, with 5 bases between. Germline CDR1 MGHRA, CDR2 YSYEKL.

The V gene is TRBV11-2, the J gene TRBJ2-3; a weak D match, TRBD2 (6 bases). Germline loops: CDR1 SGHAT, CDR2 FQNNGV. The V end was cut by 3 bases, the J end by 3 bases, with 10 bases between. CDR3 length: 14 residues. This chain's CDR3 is CASSFGGGTDTQYF. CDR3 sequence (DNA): TGTGCCAGCAGCTTTGGGGGAGGAACAGATACGCAGTATTTT.

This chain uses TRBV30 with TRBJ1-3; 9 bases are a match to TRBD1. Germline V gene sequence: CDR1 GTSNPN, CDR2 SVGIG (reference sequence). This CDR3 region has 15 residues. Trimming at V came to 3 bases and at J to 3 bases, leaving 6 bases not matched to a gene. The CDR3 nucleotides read TGTGCCTGGAGGGTACAGGGGGCCGGTGGAAACACCATATATTTT. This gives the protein CAWRVQGAGGNTIYF.

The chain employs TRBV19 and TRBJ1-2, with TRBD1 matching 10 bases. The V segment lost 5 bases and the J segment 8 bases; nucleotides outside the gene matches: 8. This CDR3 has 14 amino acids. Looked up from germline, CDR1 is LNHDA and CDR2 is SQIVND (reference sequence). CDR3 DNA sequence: TGTGCCAGTAGTGGCGGGACAGGGGTCCGCGGCTACACCTTC. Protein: CASSGGTGVRGYTF. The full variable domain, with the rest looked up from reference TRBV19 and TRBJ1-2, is DGGITQSPKYLFRKEGQNVTLSCEQNLNHDAMYWYRQDPGQGLRLIYYSQIVNDFQKGDIAEGYSVSREKKESFPLTVTSAQKNPTAFYLCASSGGTGVRGYTFGSGTRLTVV.

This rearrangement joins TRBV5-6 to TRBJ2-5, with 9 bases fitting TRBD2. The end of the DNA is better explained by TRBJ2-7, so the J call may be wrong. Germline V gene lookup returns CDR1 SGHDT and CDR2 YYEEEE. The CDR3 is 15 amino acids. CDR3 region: CASSLDSSGTYEQYF. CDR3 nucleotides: TGTGCCAGCAGCTTGGATTCTAGCGGGACCTACGAGCAGTACTTC.

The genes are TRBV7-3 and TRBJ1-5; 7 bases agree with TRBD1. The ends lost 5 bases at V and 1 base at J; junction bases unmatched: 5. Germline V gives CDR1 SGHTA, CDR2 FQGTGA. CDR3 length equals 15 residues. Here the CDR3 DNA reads TGTGCCAGCAGCCCCCAGGGGGGAAGCAATCAGCCCCAGCATTTT. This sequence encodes CASSPQGGSNQPQHF.

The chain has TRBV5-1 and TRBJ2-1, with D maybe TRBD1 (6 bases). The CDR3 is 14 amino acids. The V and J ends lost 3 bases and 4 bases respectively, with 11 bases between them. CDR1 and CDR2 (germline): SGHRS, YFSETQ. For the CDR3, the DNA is TGCGCCAGCAGCTCCGGGACACTGTACAATGAGCAGTTCTTC. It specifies CASSSGTLYNEQFF. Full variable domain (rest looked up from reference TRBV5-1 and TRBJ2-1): KAGVTQTPRYLIKTRGQQVTLSCSPISGHRSVSWYQQTPGQGLQFLFEYFSETQRNKGNFPGRFSGRQFSNSRSEMNVSTLELGDSALYLCASSSGTLYNEQFFGPGTRLTVL.

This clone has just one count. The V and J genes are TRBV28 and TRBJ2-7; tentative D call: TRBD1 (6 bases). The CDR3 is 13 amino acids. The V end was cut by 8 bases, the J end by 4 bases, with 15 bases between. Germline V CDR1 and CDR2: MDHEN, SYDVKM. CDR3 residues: CASRRTVKYEQYF. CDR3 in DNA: TGTGCCAGCCGTCGGACAGTGAAGTACGAGCAGTACTTC.

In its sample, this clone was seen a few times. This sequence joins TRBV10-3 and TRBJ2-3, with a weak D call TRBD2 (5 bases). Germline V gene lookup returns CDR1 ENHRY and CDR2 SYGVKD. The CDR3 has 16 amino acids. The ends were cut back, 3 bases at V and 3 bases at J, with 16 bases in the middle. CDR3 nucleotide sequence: TGTGCCATCAGTGACGTTGCGGAGCGAGGGACAGATACGCAGTATTTT. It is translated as CAISDVAERGTDTQYF.

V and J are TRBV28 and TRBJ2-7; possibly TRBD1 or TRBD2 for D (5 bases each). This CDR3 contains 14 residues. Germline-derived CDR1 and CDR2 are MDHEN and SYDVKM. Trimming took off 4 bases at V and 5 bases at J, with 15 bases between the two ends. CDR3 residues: CASSWGRFGHEQYF. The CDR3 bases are TGTGCCAGCAGTTGGGGGAGATTTGGCCACGAGCAGTACTTC.

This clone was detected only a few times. In nucleotides, the CDR3 is TGCGCCAGCAGCCAAGAGGTCAGGGCAGCGGGCAATCAGCCCCAGCATTTT. The encoded protein is CASSQEVRAAGNQPQHF. The gene calls are TRBV4-1 and TRBJ1-5; D perhaps matches TRBD1 (5 bases). CDR1 is MGHRA and CDR2 is YSYEKL in the germline V gene. The V and J ends lost 0 bases and 2 bases respectively, with 14 bases between them. The CDR3 has 17 amino acids.